This T cell receptor (beta chain) was identified during a study of siplizumab effects on memory and regulatory T cells. Generated by immunoSEQ multiplex PCR, the TCRdb table keeps only in-frame clones and is missing some. The data hold 75,000 to 95,000 clones, with 75% to 90% observed a single time. Per the germline V gene, CDR1 is SGHTA and CDR2 is FQGNSA. The length of the CDR3 is 16 residues. Between the trimmed V and J ends, which lost 5 bases and 4 bases, there was a span of 20 bases. Material for sequencing was CD4+ T cells sorted from blood. The receptor was derived from a human donor in good health. This chain links TRBV7-2 with TRBJ2-5, with a tentative D call TRBD2 (5 bases). CDR3 protein: CASSPRASPLGETQYF. The CDR3 bases are TGTGCCAGCAGCCCTCGAGCTAGCCCTTTGGGAGAGACCCAGTACTTC.